These 5 T cell receptor beta chains were sequenced from one sample in a study of cytomegalovirus exposure and HLA in healthy donors. The PCR had 60 Vbeta and 13 Jbeta primers. TCRdb's table, derived via immunoSEQ multiplex PCR, lists solely in-frame clones and lacks some. This table has about 150,000 clones, about 68% appearing once. The sample consisted of PBMCs. These receptors came from a man aged 25 to 40 in good health and CMV-seronegative.

The chain carries TRBV28 and TRBJ1-5, with D possibly matching TRBD1 (5 bases). The germline V and J ends were trimmed by 5 bases and 0 bases, with 11 bases remaining between them. This CDR3 has 15 residues. Germline assignment: CDR1 MDHEN and CDR2 SYDVKM. The CDR3 DNA is TGTGCCAGCAGTCACGGGGGGGTTAGCAATCAGCCCCAGCATTTT. It translates to CASSHGGVSNQPQHF.

CDR3 residues: CASSVRQGGYEQYF. In DNA, the CDR3 is TGTGCCAGCAGTGTTAGGCAGGGAGGCTACGAGCAGTACTTC. This chain connects TRBV25-1 to TRBJ2-7; D possibly corresponds to TRBD2 (6 bases). The length of the CDR3 is 14 residues. Germline CDR1 is MGHDK and CDR2 is SYGVNS. V shed 4 bases and J shed 3 bases, with 13 bases lying between them.

The gene calls are TRBV11-2 and TRBJ1-1, with D possibly being TRBD1 (5 bases). V lost 0 bases to trimming and J lost 4 bases, with 9 bases between them. The germline V gene encodes CDR1 SGHAT and CDR2 FQNNGV. The CDR3 sequence is 14 residues long. CDR3 coding DNA: TGTGCCAGCAGCTTAGATCGGGGGATCACTGAAGCTTTCTTT. It specifies CASSLDRGITEAFF.

This clone was seen only a few times. One junction end does not reproduce the germline sequence, and a read error may be involved. This CDR3 is CSSSRSTVGGMGQPQHF. The CDR3 DNA reads TGTTCCAGCAGCCGTTCGACGGTGGGAGGAATGGGACAGCCCCAGCATTTT. The V and J genes are TRBV7-9 and TRBJ1-5; D unresolved. CDR1 is SEHNR, CDR2 FQNEAQ, per germline (reference sequence). The length of the CDR3 is 17 residues.

The chain uses TRBV4-2 and TRBJ2-7; 7 positions agree with TRBD1. CDR1 and CDR2 from the germline V gene are LGHNA and YNFKEQ. J was trimmed by 5 bases and V by 0 bases; bases with no gene match: 4. The CDR3 consists of 14 residues. The CDR3 coding sequence is TGTGCCAGCAGCCAAGACGACAGGGACCACGAGCAGTACTTC. It is translated as CASSQDDRDHEQYF.